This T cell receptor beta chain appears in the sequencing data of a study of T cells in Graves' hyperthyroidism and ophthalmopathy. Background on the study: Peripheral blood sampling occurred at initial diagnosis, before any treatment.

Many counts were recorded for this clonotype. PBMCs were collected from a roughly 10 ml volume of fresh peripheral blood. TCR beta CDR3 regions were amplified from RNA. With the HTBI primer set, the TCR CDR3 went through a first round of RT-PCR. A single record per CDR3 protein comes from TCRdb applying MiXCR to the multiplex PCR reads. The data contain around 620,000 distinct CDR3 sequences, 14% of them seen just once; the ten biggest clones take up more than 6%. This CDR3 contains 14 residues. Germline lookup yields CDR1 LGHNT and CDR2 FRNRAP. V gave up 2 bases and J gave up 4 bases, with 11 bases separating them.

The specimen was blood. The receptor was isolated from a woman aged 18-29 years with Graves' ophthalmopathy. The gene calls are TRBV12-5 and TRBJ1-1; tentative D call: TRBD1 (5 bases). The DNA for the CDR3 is TGTGCTAGTGGTTTGACGACAGTCGGCACTGAAGCTTTCTTT. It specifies CASGLTTVGTEAFF.